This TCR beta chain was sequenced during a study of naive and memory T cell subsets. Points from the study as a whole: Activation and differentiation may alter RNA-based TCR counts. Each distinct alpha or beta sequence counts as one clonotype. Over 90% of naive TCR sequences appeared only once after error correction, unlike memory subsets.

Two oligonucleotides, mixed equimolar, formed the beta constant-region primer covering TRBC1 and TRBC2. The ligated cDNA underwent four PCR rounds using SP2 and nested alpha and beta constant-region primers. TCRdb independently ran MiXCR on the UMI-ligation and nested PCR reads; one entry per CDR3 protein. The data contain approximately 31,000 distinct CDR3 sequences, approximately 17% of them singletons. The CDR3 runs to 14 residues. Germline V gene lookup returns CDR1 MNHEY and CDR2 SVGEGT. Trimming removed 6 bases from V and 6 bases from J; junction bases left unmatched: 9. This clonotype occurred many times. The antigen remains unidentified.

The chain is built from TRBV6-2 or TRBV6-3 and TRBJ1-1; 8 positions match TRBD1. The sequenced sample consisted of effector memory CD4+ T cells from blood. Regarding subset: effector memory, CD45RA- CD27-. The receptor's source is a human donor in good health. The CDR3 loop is CASSSDRVGAEAFF. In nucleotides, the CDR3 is TGTGCCAGCAGCTCGGACAGGGTTGGGGCTGAAGCTTTCTTT.